This T cell receptor beta chain appears in the sequencing data of a study of Ad26.COV2.S vaccination and SARS-CoV-2 variants. The treatment denotes: around 19 received Ad26.COV2.S at low or high dose, single or two shots; about 5 received placebo; per-sample allocation not given. Each sample was drawn 63 days after the first injection (of vaccine or placebo). Generated by immunoSEQ multiplex PCR, the TCRdb table keeps only in-frame clones and is missing some. This table has roughly 680,000 clones, roughly 90% appearing once. The V end was cut by 3 bases, the J end by 0 bases, with 11 bases between. The germline V gene has CDR1 SEHNR and CDR2 FQNEAQ (reference sequence). This CDR3 contains 15 residues.

The source is a person between 18 and 65 years old who received the Ad26.COV2.S COVID-19 vaccine or a placebo. Here the sequenced sample was peripheral blood, taken in a trial of Ad26.COV2.S vaccine versus placebo. The chain employs TRBV7-9 and TRBJ1-1, with a tentative D call TRBD1 (5 bases). The CDR3 here is CASSFLRVVNTEAFF. The CDR3, as DNA: TGTGCCAGCAGCTTCCTCAGGGTTGTGAACACTGAAGCTTTCTTT.